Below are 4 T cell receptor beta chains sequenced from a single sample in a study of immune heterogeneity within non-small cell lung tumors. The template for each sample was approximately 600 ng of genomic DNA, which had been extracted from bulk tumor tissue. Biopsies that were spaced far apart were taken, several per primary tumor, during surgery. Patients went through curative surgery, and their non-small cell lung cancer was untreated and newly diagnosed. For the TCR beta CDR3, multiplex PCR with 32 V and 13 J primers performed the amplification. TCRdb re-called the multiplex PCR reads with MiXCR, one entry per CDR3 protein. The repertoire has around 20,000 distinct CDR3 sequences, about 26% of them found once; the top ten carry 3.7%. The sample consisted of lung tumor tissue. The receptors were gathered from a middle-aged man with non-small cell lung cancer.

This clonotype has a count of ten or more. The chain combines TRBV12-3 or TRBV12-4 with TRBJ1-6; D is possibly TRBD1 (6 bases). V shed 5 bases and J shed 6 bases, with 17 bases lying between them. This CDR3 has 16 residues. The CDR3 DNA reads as TGTGCCAGCAGTCTACAGGGCACTATGGGTAATTCACCCCTCCACTTT. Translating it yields CASSLQGTMGNSPLHF.

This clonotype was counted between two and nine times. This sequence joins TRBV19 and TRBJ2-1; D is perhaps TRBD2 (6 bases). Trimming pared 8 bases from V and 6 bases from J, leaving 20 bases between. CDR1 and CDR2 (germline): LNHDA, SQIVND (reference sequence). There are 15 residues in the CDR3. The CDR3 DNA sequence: TGTGCCAGTCATCAAGGGTCAACCGGGAGCAATGAGCAGTTCTTC. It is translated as CASHQGSTGSNEQFF.

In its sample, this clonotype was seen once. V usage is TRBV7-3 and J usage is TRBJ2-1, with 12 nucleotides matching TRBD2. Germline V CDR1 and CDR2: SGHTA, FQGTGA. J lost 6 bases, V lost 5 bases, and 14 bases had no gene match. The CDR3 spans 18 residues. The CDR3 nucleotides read TGTGCCAGCAGCCAAATGTCCACTAGCGGGAGGAGGGGCAATGAGCAGTTCTTC. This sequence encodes CASSQMSTSGRRGNEQFF.

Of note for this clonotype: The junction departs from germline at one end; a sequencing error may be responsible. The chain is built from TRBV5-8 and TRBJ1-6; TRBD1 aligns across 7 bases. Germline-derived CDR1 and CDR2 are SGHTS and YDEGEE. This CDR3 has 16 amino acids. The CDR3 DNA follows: TGTGCCAGAAGCTTGGGCGGGACAGCTAATAATTCACCCCTCCACTTT. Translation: CARSLGGTANNSPLHF.